This T cell receptor (beta chain) is drawn from a study of blood T cells in healthy people across ages. A second PCR, run for roughly 7 to 12 cycles, used a sample-barcoded 5' primer plus a J-beta primer mix. From each sample, at least 2.5 million paired-end reads containing CDR3 were obtained. TCRdb re-called the 5' RACE reads through MiXCR, storing one row per CDR3 protein. The sample has approximately 1.5 million distinct CDR3 sequences; about 35% are singletons. About this clonotype itself: The antigen is unknown.

Study-level findings and limits: Naive T cell percentage showed a strong correlation with the diversity of TCR beta.

Germline lookup yields CDR1 SGDLS and CDR2 YYNGEE. There are 14 residues in the CDR3. With 0 bases removed from V and 4 bases from J, the gap between germline ends came to 10 bases. The TCR comes from a young woman in good health. The material sequenced was blood. The chain joins TRBV9 to TRBJ2-5; D unclear. The CDR3 DNA reads as TGTGCCAGCAGCGTAGGCGGCATCCCAGAGACCCAGTACTTC. Encoded protein: CASSVGGIPETQYF.